This T cell receptor (beta chain) was found in a study of blood T cell repertoires in COVID-19. Study background: Material from acute and convalescent COVID-19 was sourced from the United States, Italy and Spain. Sources were T cells, B-cell-depleted T cells, or PBMCs; the material itself was cDNA or gDNA.

Trimming took 3 bases from V and 5 from J, leaving 11 bases between them. This CDR3 has 13 amino acids. Germline assignment: CDR1 SGHRS and CDR2 YFSETQ. As originally analysed: Reference gene primer amplification gave estimated nucleated cell counts. TCRdb's copy holds only in-frame clones and misses some; the assay was immunoSEQ multiplex PCR. V, J and clone size derive from that table, while D and trimming were established from the DNA sequence. The sample includes approximately 77,000 clones, roughly 78% of them seen just once. Material for sequencing was peripheral blood. This chain joins TRBV5-1 and TRBJ1-1; maybe TRBD1 (5 bases). The TCR sequence derives from a woman aged 70-85 years with acute or convalescent COVID-19. CDR3 nucleotide sequence: TGCGCCAGCAGCTGGGTAGGGGATACTGAAGCTTTCTTT. As protein: CASSWVGDTEAFF.